What follows are 15 T cell receptor beta chains derived from one specimen sequenced in a study of identical twins (dated by TCRdb to about 2016). Receptors were amplified or captured by 5' RACE. For sequencing, an Illumina HiSeq 2000 was employed. In TCRdb, the public reads were trimmed at Q25 with fastp and aligned with MiXCR, with productive beta chains retained. Every CDR3 protein is listed once, alongside the most common genes and DNA of its rows. Counted in this sample were more than 350,000 distinct CDR3 sequences; 9% to 10% of them appeared once. About 9.1% of the sample is in the top ten clones. Source material: naive T cells sorted from blood. This specimen's cell subset or site label, per the study, means: cells isolated with a human naive T-cell isolation kit. These receptors were collected from a woman in her forties or fifties in good health.

This clonotype has only a few counts. The chain joins TRBV11-3 to TRBJ1-2; D uncertain. The germline V and J ends were trimmed by 2 bases and 4 bases, with 14 bases remaining between them. CDR3 size: 15 residues. CDR1 SGHNT and CDR2 YENEEA come from the germline V gene. CDR3 nucleotides: TGTGCCAGCAGCTTATCGTCAGGTTCGGGCTATGGCTACACCTTC. As protein: CASSLSSGSGYGYTF.

The CDR3 DNA reads TGTGCCAGCAGCTTAGGACAGAATCCCTCCTACAATGAGCAGTTCTTC. Protein product: CASSLGQNPSYNEQFF. This chain joins TRBV7-9 and TRBJ2-1, with D possibly being TRBD1 (5 bases). V dropped 1 base and J dropped 0 bases, with 10 bases sitting between them. The V gene's germline CDR1 is SEHNR and CDR2 FQNEAQ (reference sequence). The CDR3 runs to 16 residues.

This clonotype turned up a few times. Here the CDR3 reads CASSPYGTGITYNEQFF. The CDR3 bases are TGTGCCAGCAGTCCGTATGGGACAGGGATTACCTACAATGAGCAGTTCTTC. This rearrangement joins TRBV6-2 or TRBV6-3 to TRBJ2-1, with TRBD1 matching over 9 bases. The germline gives CDR1 MNHEY, CDR2 SVGEGT. The junction had 10 bases not matched to a gene; V was cut back by 5 bases and J by 2 bases. CDR3 size: 17 residues.

This clonotype was detected a few times. This chain joins TRBV12-3 or TRBV12-4 and TRBJ2-1; D gene unclear. The CDR3 contains 12 residues. V gave up 5 bases and J gave up 9 bases, with 11 bases separating them. CDR3 bases: TGTGCCAGCAGTCCCTTTGGCTCTGAGCAGTTCTTC. Translation: CASSPFGSEQFF.

About this clonotype: This likely comes from a read error, as the CDR3 has no conserved phenylalanine or tryptophan at its end. The rearrangement joins TRBV15 to TRBJ2-1; D is possibly TRBD2 (5 bases). Between the trimmed V and J ends, which lost 0 bases and 6 bases, there was a span of 9 bases. CDR1 and CDR2 (germline): LNHNV, YYDKDF (reference sequence). This CDR3 has 14 residues. The CDR3 loop reads CATSRDKRTNEQFC. The CDR3 DNA follows: TGTGCCACCAGCAGAGATAAGCGGACCAATGAGCAGTTCTGC.

This clonotype was recorded a few times. The rearrangement joins TRBV3-1 to TRBJ2-3; TRBD1 is a possible D gene (6 bases). CDR1 is LGHDT, CDR2 YNNKEL, per germline (reference sequence). The CDR3 sequence is 15 residues long. Trimming took 4 bases from V and 2 from J, leaving 13 bases between them. The CDR3 nucleotides read TGTGCCAGCAGCCCGAGGGGACACCTCACAGATACGCAGTATTTT. Its translation is CASSPRGHLTDTQYF.

This clonotype has a handful of counts. The chain is built from TRBV18 and TRBJ1-5; D gene uncertain. Germline V lookup: CDR1 KGHSH, CDR2 LQKENI. CDR3 length equals 15 residues. Trimming left V 2 bases short and J 4 bases short, with 12 bases between. For the CDR3, the DNA is TGTGCCAGCTCACCAGACGGATTACAGAATCAGCCCCAGCATTTT. Residues: CASSPDGLQNQPQHF.

The V call is TRBV6-5, the J call TRBJ2-1; 9 bases are shared with TRBD2. Germline values: CDR1 MNHEY, CDR2 SVGAGI. The CDR3 is made up of 16 amino acids. Unmatched junction bases numbered 9, after V lost 0 bases and J lost 9 bases. CDR3: CASSYSGAGGPTEQFF. CDR3 DNA sequence: TGTGCCAGCAGTTACTCGGGTGCGGGAGGGCCGACTGAGCAGTTCTTC.

This clonotype has ten or more counts. The gene calls are TRBV20-1 and TRBJ2-7; possible D gene TRBD1, 6 bases. Per the germline V gene, CDR1 is DFQATT and CDR2 is SNEGSKA (reference sequence). CDR3 length: 14 amino acids. Trimming took off 4 bases at V and 4 bases at J, with 17 bases between the two ends. The CDR3 DNA follows: TGCAGTGCTAAGGAGAAATCCCAGGGGTACGAGCAGTACGTC. This encodes CSAKEKSQGYEQYV.

Ten or more counts support this clonotype. The chain uses TRBV10-3 and TRBJ2-1, with 7 bases identical to TRBD2. The CDR3 covers 16 residues. Per the germline V gene, CDR1 is ENHRY and CDR2 is SYGVKD. V shed 6 bases and J 4 bases; nucleotides not matched to a gene: 12. CDR3 DNA sequence: TGTGCCATCAGCGAAAACTTAGCGGGCGCTTACAATGAGCAGTTCTTC. This encodes CAISENLAGAYNEQFF.

This clonotype showed up many times. The chain uses TRBV29-1 and TRBJ2-1; TRBD1 matches 8 bases. With 7 bases clipped from V and 10 bases from J, the junction kept 9 bases outside the gene matches. The CDR3 length is 12 residues. Germline CDR1 is SQVTM and CDR2 is ANQGSEA. The CDR3 nucleotides read TGCAGCGCAGGGACAGGTCTGGGAGAGCAGTTCTTC. Translated, it gives CSAGTGLGEQFF.

Many counts were recorded for this clonotype. The gene calls are TRBV4-1 and TRBJ1-4; D call uncertain. Looked up from germline, CDR1 is MGHRA and CDR2 is YSYEKL. CDR3 size: 14 residues. Deletions cut 6 bases from V and 8 bases from J, with 16 bases between. In DNA form, the CDR3 reads TGCGCCAGCAGGCCCCTCGGACGAGGGGAAAAACTGTTTTTT. It specifies CASRPLGRGEKLFF.

V and J are TRBV19 and TRBJ2-1; the D gene is possibly TRBD2 (5 bases). Looked up from germline, CDR1 is LNHDA and CDR2 is SQIVND (reference sequence). CDR3 size: 16 residues. Trimming removed 6 bases from V and 10 bases from J, with 25 bases in between. CDR3 amino acids: CASSGVESGLRWEQFF. The CDR3 nucleotides read TGTGCCAGTAGCGGGGTGGAGAGCGGACTTCGCTGGGAGCAGTTCTTC.

This chain links TRBV5-1 with TRBJ2-7; D remains ambiguous. Trimming took 5 bases from V and 0 from J, leaving 12 bases between them. From germline, CDR1 is SGHRS and CDR2 YFSETQ. This CDR3 is 14 amino acids long. DNA of the CDR3: TGCGCCAGCAGGGGTAACCCGAGCTCCTACGAGCAGTACTTC. Encoded protein: CASRGNPSSYEQYF.

The genes are TRBV27 and TRBJ2-1; D is unresolved. The CDR3 covers 16 residues. Germline CDR1 MNHEY, CDR2 SMNVEV (reference sequence). V was shortened by 0 bases and J by 0 bases, with 9 bases between the two germline ends. CDR3 sequence: CASSLSSESSYNEQFF. The CDR3 nucleotides read TGTGCCAGCAGTTTATCCTCGGAAAGCTCCTACAATGAGCAGTTCTTC.